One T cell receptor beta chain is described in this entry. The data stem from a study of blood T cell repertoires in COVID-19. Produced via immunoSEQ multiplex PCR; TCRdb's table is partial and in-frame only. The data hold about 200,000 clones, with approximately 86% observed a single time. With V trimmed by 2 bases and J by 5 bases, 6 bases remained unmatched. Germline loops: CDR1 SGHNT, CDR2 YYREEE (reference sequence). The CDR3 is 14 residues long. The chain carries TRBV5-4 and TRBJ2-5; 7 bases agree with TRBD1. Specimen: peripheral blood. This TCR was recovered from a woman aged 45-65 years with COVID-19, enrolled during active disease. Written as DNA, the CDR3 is TGTGCCAGCAGCTTCATTACAGGGGTCGAGACCCAGTACTTC. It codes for CASSFITGVETQYF.